The clone carrying this T cell receptor beta chain occurred a few times. The CDR3 loop spans 14 amino acids. Germline assignment: CDR1 SGHDN and CDR2 FVKESK. Trimming shortened V by 1 base and J by 8 bases, and 14 bases separated the two germline ends. Amplification targeted TCR beta CDR3 regions from RNA transcripts. The TCR CDR3 first-round RT-PCR relied on the HTBI primer set. TCRdb fed the multiplex PCR reads into MiXCR, producing one record per CDR3 protein. The data show under 350,000 distinct CDR3 sequences, with roughly 13% seen just once and roughly 7.9% held by the top ten. The sample belongs to a study of T cells in Graves' hyperthyroidism and ophthalmopathy. Newly diagnosed patients aged 18 to 65 had hyperthyroidism of under 2 months' duration. Diagnoses were made from clinical symptoms, serum measures (thyroxine and TRAb), thyroid ultrasound and orbital computed tomography.

This rearrangement joins TRBV14 to TRBJ1-2; D possibly corresponds to TRBD1 (6 bases). This TCR derives from a woman aged 40 to 49 with Graves' hyperthyroidism. The material sequenced was blood. The CDR3 DNA sequence: TGTGCCAGCAGCCAAGCCGGGGGGGCGGGAGGCTACACCTTC. This translates into CASSQAGGAGGYTF.